Listed below are T cell receptor beta chains from one sample, sequenced in a study of regulatory T cells in long-lasting Graves disease. MiXCR, applied by TCRdb to the multiplex PCR reads, yields one record per CDR3 protein. Of around 460,000 distinct CDR3 sequences in the sample, approximately 22% were seen once. The sample in question was peripheral blood mononuclear cells (PBMCs), obtained when the disease was refractory, from a patient treated with antithyroid drugs. These receptors came from a female donor with Graves disease. Each CDR3 is given with its conserved first and last residue. The D gene is left open where the match is weak. Rows may omit the clone size; those that give it use once, few, many or a size class.

J gene: TRBJ1-2
V gene: TRBV30
clone size: many
D gene: TRBD1
CDR3 DNA: TGTGCCTGGATCAGGACAGGGGCTGATGGCTACACCTTC
CDR3 protein: CAWIRTGADGYTF

J gene: TRBJ2-3
V gene: TRBV7-8
clone size: NA
D gene: NA
CDR3 DNA: TGTGCCAGCAGCCGAGGCAGGGCTAGCACAGATACGCAGTATTTT
CDR3 protein: CASSRGRASTDTQYF

J gene: TRBJ1-2
V gene: TRBV30
clone size: NA
D gene: NA
CDR3 DNA: TGTGCCTGGAGCCAACAGGATTCTTATGGCTACACCTTC
CDR3 protein: CAWSQQDSYGYTF

J gene: TRBJ2-7
V gene: TRBV10-3
clone size: few
D gene: TRBD2
CDR3 DNA: TGTGCCATCACCCCCGGACTAGCGGGATTATACGAGCAGTACTTC
CDR3 protein: CAITPGLAGLYEQYF

J gene: TRBJ2-5
V gene: TRBV7-2
clone size: many
D gene: TRBD2
CDR3 DNA: TGTGCCAGCAGCCTATCGGGACTAGGAATCGGGACCCAGTACTTC
CDR3 protein: CASSLSGLGIGTQYF

J gene: TRBJ2-6
V gene: TRBV6-2/TRBV6-3
clone size: NA
D gene: NA
CDR3 DNA: TGTGCCAGCAGCCCCTACCCCCCACGTCCCCTCTCTGGGGCCAACGTCCTGACTTTC
CDR3 protein: CASSPYPPRPLSGANVLTF

J gene: TRBJ2-7
V gene: TRBV9
clone size: NA
D gene: NA
CDR3 DNA: TGTGCCAGCAGCGTAGAGGCTAGAGTAAGCTCCTACGAGCAGTACTTC
CDR3 protein: CASSVEARVSSYEQYF

J gene: TRBJ2-3
V gene: TRBV6-1
clone size: many
D gene: TRBD2
CDR3 DNA: TGTGCCAGCAGTGATCCGGGACTAGCGGGAGGGCCCACAGATACGCAGTATTTT
CDR3 protein: CASSDPGLAGGPTDTQYF

J gene: TRBJ2-3
V gene: TRBV27
clone size: once
D gene: NA
CDR3 DNA: TGTGCCAGCAGTTCCCCAATGCGGGGTAGCACAGATACGCAGTATTTT
CDR3 protein: CASSSPMRGSTDTQYF

J gene: TRBJ1-6
V gene: TRBV12-3/TRBV12-4
clone size: many
D gene: NA
CDR3 DNA: TGTGCCAGCAGTTTAAGCCCAGGCCCCCTCCACTTT
CDR3 protein: CASSLSPGPLHF

J gene: TRBJ2-7
V gene: TRBV4-1
clone size: NA
D gene: TRBD1
CDR3 DNA: TGCGCCAGCAGCCGTCGATCGGGACAGGGGAGCTCCTACGAGCAGTACTTC
CDR3 protein: CASSRRSGQGSSYEQYF

J gene: TRBJ1-1
V gene: TRBV7-3
clone size: few
D gene: TRBD1
CDR3 DNA: TGTGCCAGCAGCCCAAGCGACAGGGAACCGACTGAAGCTTTCTTT
CDR3 protein: CASSPSDREPTEAFF

J gene: TRBJ2-7
V gene: TRBV7-2
clone size: few
D gene: TRBD2
CDR3 DNA: TGTGCCAGCAGCTTAGTGGCTAGCGGGGGGCCCTACGAGCAGTACTTC
CDR3 protein: CASSLVASGGPYEQYF

J gene: TRBJ2-5
V gene: TRBV12-3/TRBV12-4
clone size: many
D gene: TRBD1
CDR3 DNA: TGTGCCAGCAGTTCCACGCAGGGGGCAGGGGAGACCCAGTACTTC
CDR3 protein: CASSSTQGAGETQYF

J gene: TRBJ2-5
V gene: TRBV29-1
clone size: many
D gene: NA
CDR3 DNA: TGCAGCGTTGACGGGCTGTCGGGGGAGACCCAGTACTTC
CDR3 protein: CSVDGLSGETQYF

J gene: TRBJ1-2
V gene: TRBV4-3
clone size: NA
D gene: NA
CDR3 DNA: TGCGCCAGCAGCCAAGGGCGGGGTGGCTACACCTTC
CDR3 protein: CASSQGRGGYTF

J gene: TRBJ1-5
V gene: TRBV19
clone size: many
D gene: NA
CDR3 DNA: TGTGCCAGTAAGGAGGGTTCGGAAGGCAATCAGCCCCAGCATTTT
CDR3 protein: CASKEGSEGNQPQHF

J gene: TRBJ2-3
V gene: TRBV2
clone size: NA
D gene: NA
CDR3 DNA: TGTGCCAGCAGTGGAGGCGCGACAGATACGCAGTATTTT
CDR3 protein: CASSGGATDTQYF

J gene: TRBJ2-1
V gene: TRBV20-1
clone size: many
D gene: TRBD2
CDR3 DNA: TGCAGTGCTAGAGATGTCCTAGCGGGGGTAACGGCCTACAATGAGCAGTTCTTC
CDR3 protein: CSARDVLAGVTAYNEQFF

J gene: TRBJ1-5
V gene: TRBV10-3
clone size: few
D gene: NA
CDR3 DNA: TGTGCCATCAGTGAGACGGATGATCAGCCCCAGCATTTT
CDR3 protein: CAISETDDQPQHF

J gene: TRBJ1-5
V gene: TRBV30
clone size: NA
D gene: NA
CDR3 DNA: TGTGCCTGGGGGGGGGGCAATCAGCCCCAGCATTTT
CDR3 protein: CAWGGGNQPQHF

J gene: TRBJ2-5
V gene: TRBV7-2
clone size: NA
D gene: TRBD1
CDR3 DNA: TGTGCCAGCAGGGTATGGGACAGGGAGACCCAGTACTTC
CDR3 protein: CASRVWDRETQYF

J gene: TRBJ2-7
V gene: TRBV6-1
clone size: NA
D gene: NA
CDR3 DNA: TGTGCCAGCAGTGAACTGGTCCCTTCCTACGAGCAGTACTTC
CDR3 protein: CASSELVPSYEQYF

J gene: TRBJ1-1
V gene: TRBV14
clone size: few
D gene: NA
CDR3 DNA: TGTGCCAGCAGCTTGCAACGGGGGTCGAACACTGAAGCTTTCTTT
CDR3 protein: CASSLQRGSNTEAFF

J gene: TRBJ1-2
V gene: TRBV20-1
clone size: NA
D gene: NA
CDR3 DNA: TGCAGTGCTAGAGATCGAATTGGTGGCTACACCTTC
CDR3 protein: CSARDRIGGYTF

J gene: TRBJ1-1
V gene: TRBV5-1
clone size: many
D gene: TRBD1
CDR3 DNA: TGCGCCAGCAGCGGACAGGGTTCGAACACTGAAGCTTTCTTT
CDR3 protein: CASSGQGSNTEAFF

J gene: TRBJ1-5
V gene: TRBV6-1
clone size: many
D gene: NA
CDR3 DNA: TGTGCCAGCAGTGAAGCGTCAGGTGCGCCCCAGCATTTT
CDR3 protein: CASSEASGAPQHF

J gene: TRBJ1-6
V gene: TRBV6-2/TRBV6-3
clone size: few
D gene: NA
CDR3 DNA: TGTGCCAGTTATGACACGCCTGGGAATTCACCCCTCCACTTT
CDR3 protein: CASYDTPGNSPLHF

J gene: TRBJ2-5
V gene: TRBV2
clone size: many
D gene: NA
CDR3 DNA: TGTGCCAGCATCGCAAAGGCAGGTCCCCCATGGACCCAGTACTTC
CDR3 protein: CASIAKAGPPWTQYF